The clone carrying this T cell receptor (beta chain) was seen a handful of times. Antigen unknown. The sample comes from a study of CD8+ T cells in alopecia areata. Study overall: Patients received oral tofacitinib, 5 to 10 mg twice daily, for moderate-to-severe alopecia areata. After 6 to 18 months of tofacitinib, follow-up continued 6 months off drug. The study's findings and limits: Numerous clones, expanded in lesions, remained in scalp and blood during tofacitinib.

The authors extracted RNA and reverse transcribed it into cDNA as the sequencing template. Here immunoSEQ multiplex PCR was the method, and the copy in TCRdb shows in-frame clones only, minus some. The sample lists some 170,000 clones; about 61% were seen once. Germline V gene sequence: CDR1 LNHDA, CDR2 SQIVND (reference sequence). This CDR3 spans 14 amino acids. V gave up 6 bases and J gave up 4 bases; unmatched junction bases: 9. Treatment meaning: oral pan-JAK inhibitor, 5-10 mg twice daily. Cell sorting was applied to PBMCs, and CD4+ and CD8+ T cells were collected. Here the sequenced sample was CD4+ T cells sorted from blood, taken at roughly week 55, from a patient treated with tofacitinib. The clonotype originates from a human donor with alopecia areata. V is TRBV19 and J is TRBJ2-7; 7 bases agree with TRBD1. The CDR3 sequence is CASSTIDREYEQYF. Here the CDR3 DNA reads TGTGCCAGTAGCACTATTGACAGGGAATACGAGCAGTACTTC.